The present entry profiles one TCR beta chain with its context. What it binds is unknown. One junction end does not reproduce the germline sequence, and a read error may be involved. The CDR3 has 11 residues. Per germline, CDR1 LNHDA and CDR2 SQIVND (reference sequence). The data stem from a study of Ad26.COV2.S vaccination and SARS-CoV-2 variants. Study outcomes and limitations: From the TCR breadth and depth analyses, total T cell responses may have been underestimated. Greater spike-specific TCR breadth was seen in vaccine recipients than in placebo recipients.

Sequencing used immunoSEQ multiplex PCR; TCRdb keeps in-frame clones, though not all of them. The sample consists of more than 150,000 clones, 87% of them appearing once. This chain connects TRBV19 to TRBJ1-1; D uncertain. The sequence was collected from a human donor who had recovered from COVID-19. The material was peripheral blood, obtained after recovery from COVID-19. CDR3 DNA sequence: TGTGCCAGTGGTATGAACACTGAAGCTTTCTTT. This gives the protein CASGMNTEAFF.